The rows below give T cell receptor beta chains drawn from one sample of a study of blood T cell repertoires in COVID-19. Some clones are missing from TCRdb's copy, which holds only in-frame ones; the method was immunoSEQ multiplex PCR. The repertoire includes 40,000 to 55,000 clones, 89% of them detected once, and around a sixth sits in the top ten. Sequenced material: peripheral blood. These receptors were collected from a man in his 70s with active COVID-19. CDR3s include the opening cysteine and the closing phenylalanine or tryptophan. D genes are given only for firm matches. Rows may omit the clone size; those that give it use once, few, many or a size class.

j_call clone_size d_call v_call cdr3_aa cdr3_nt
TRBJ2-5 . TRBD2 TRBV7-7 CASSLGGLAGVGETQYF TGTGCTAGCAGCCTAGGGGGATTAGCGGGAGTAGGAGAGACCCAGTACTTC
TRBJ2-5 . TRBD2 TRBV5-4 CASSPWEGRQETQYF TGTGCCAGCAGCCCATGGGAGGGGAGGCAAGAGACCCAGTACTTC
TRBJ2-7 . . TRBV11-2 CASSSPMESLYGQYF TGTGCCAGCAGCTCCCCGATGGAGAGCCTCTACGGGCAGTACTTC
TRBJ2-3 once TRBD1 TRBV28 CATRDSGGSDTQYF TGTGCCACCCGGGACAGTGGAGGTTCAGATACGCAGTATTTT
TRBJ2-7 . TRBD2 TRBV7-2 CASSGMANSGGEQYF TGTGCCAGCAGCGGGATGGCGAATAGCGGGGGCGAGCAGTACTTC
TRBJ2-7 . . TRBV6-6 CASSYDSSYEQYF TGTGCCAGCAGTTACGACAGCTCCTACGAGCAGTACTTC
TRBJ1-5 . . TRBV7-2 CASSQGSGGNQPQHF TGTGCCAGCAGCCAGGGTTCAGGGGGCAATCAGCCCCAGCATTTT
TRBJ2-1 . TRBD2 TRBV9 CASSVTSGLYNEQFF TGTGCCAGCAGCGTGACTAGCGGACTGTACAATGAGCAGTTCTTC
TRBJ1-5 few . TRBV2 CASSVSQGSPNQPQHF TGTGCCAGCAGTGTTTCTCAGGGGAGCCCCAATCAGCCCCAGCATTTT
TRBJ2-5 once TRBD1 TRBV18 CASSFDRAETQYF TGTGCCAGCTCATTCGACAGGGCAGAGACCCAGTACTTC
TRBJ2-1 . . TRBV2 CASRNRESSYNEQFF TGTGCCAGCAGGAACAGGGAAAGCTCCTACAATGAGCAGTTCTTC
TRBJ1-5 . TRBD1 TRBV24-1 CATSDPTGEDADQPQHF TGTGCCACCAGTGACCCGACAGGGGAGGACGCCGATCAGCCCCAGCATTTT
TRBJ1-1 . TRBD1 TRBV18 CASIPYRGHPEAFF TGTGCCAGCATACCTTACAGGGGGCACCCTGAAGCTTTCTTT
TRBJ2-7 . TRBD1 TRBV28 CASSFAGQGEVKQYF TGTGCCAGCAGTTTCGCGGGACAGGGGGAGGTGAAGCAGTACTTC
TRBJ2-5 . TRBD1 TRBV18 CASSRQGEGGTQYF TGTGCCAGCTCACGACAGGGTGAGGGCGGGACCCAGTACTTC
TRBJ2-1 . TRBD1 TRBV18 CASSPQQGYEQFF TGTGCCAGCTCACCACAACAGGGGTATGAGCAGTTCTTC
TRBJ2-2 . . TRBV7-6 CASSQDRTNTGELFF TGTGCCAGCAGCCAGGACAGAACGAACACCGGGGAGCTGTTTTTT
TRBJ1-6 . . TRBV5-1 CASSLDGGAGNSPLHF TGCGCCAGCAGCTTGGATGGGGGGGCGGGTAATTCACCCCTCCACTTT
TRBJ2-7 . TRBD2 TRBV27 CASSIRTSGGTYEQYF TGTGCCAGCAGTATCCGGACTAGCGGGGGGACCTACGAGCAGTACTTC
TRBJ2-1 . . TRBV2 CASKREWAGGAEQFF TGTGCCAGCAAAAGGGAATGGGCTGGGGGGGCTGAGCAGTTCTTC
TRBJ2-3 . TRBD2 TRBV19 CASSMARLAGTDTQYF TGTGCCAGTAGTATGGCGAGACTAGCAGGCACAGATACGCAGTATTTT
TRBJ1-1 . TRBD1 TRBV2 CASRGQVLATEAFF TGTGCCAGCAGGGGACAGGTTTTGGCCACTGAAGCTTTCTTT
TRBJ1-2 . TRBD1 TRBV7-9 CASSRSGQGIFHYGYTF TGTGCCAGCAGCAGAAGCGGACAGGGTATTTTTCACTATGGCTACACCTTC
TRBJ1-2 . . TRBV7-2 CASSLMWEGYTF TGTGCCAGCAGCTTAATGTGGGAGGGCTACACCTTC
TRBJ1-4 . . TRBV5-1 CASSLDRAVLNEKLFF TGCGCCAGCAGCTTGGACAGGGCCGTCCTCAATGAAAAACTGTTTTTT
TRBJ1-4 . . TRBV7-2 CASRSEGVDGEKLFF TGTGCCAGCAGATCCGAGGGGGTGGATGGGGAAAAACTGTTTTTT
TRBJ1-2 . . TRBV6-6 CASTSWQGYGYTF TGTGCCAGCACCTCCTGGCAGGGGTATGGCTACACCTTC
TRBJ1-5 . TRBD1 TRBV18 CASSPGGQGNQPQHF TGTGCCAGCTCACCAGGGGGACAGGGCAACCAGCCCCAGCATTTT
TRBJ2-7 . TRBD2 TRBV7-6 CASSFSTSGGASYEQYF TGTGCCAGCAGCTTTTCAACTAGCGGGGGGGCGAGTTACGAGCAGTACTTC
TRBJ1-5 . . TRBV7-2 CASSLGGDQPQHF TGTGCCAGCAGCTTAGGGGGGGATCAGCCCCAGCATTTT
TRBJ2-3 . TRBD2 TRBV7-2 CASSLVRGGGTDTQYF TGTGCCAGCAGCTTAGTTCGGGGGGGCGGGACAGATACGCAGTATTTT
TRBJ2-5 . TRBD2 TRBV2 CASSVRSSREGGETQYF TGTGCCAGCAGTGTTCGGTCTAGCAGGGAGGGCGGAGAGACCCAGTACTTC
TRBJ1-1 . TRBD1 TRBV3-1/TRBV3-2 CASSHFRDRGRPEAFF TGTGCCAGCAGCCATTTCCGGGACAGGGGGCGTCCTGAAGCTTTCTTT
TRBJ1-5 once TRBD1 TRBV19 CASSLRQGLNQPQHF TGTGCCAGTAGTTTAAGACAGGGCCTCAATCAGCCCCAGCATTTT
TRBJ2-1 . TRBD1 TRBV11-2 CASSTTGGSYNEQFF TGTGCCAGCAGTACGACAGGGGGCTCCTACAATGAGCAGTTCTTC
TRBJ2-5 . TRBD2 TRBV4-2 CASSQDLERGGETQYF TGTGCCAGCAGCCAAGATTTGGAGCGGGGGGGGGAGACCCAGTACTTC
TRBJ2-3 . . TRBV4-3 CASSQDGAGTRTDTQYF TGCGCCAGCAGCCAAGATGGTGCGGGGACCCGCACAGATACGCAGTATTTT